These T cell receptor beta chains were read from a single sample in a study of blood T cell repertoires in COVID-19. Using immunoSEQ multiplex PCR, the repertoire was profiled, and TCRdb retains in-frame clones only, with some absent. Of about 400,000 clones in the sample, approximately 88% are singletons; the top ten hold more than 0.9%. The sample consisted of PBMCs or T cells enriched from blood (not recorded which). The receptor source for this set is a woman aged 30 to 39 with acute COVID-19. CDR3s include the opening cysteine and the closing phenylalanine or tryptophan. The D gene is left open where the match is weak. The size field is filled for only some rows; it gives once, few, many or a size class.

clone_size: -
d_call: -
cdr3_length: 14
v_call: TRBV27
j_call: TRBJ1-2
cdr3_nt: TGTGCCAGCAGTTCCCTTGACAGTTTGTATGGCTACACCTTC
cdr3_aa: CASSSLDSLYGYTF

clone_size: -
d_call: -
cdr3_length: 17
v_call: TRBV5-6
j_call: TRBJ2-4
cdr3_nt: TGTGCCAGCAGCCCCGAAACAGGGCTCCAAGCCAAAAACATTCAGTACTTC
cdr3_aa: CASSPETGLQAKNIQYF

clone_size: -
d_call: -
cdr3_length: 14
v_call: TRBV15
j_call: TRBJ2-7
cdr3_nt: TGTGCCACCAGCAGGGAGGACGGAAGTTACGAGCAGTACTTC
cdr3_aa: CATSREDGSYEQYF

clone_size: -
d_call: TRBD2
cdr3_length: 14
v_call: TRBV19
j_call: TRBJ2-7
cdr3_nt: TGTGCCAGTAGTATAACTAGCGGGGGCTACGAGCAGTACTTC
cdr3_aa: CASSITSGGYEQYF

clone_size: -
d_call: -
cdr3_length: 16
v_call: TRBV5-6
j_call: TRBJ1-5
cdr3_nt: TGTGCCAGCAGCTCTTGGCAGTTTTATAGCAATCAGCCCCAGCATTTT
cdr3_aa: CASSSWQFYSNQPQHF

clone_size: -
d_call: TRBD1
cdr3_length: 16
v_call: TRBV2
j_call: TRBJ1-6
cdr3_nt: TGTGCCAGCAGTAAAAGACAGGGGGTGAATAATTCACCCCTCCACTTT
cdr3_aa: CASSKRQGVNNSPLHF

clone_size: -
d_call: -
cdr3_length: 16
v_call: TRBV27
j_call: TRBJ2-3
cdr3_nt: TGTGCCAGCAGTTTAGGGATAGGGGGATACACAGATACGCAGTATTTT
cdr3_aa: CASSLGIGGYTDTQYF

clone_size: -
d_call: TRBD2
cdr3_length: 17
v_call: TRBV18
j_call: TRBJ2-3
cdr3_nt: TGTGCCAGCTCACCAAGTACGGCTAGCGGGGGGGCAGATACGCAGTATTTT
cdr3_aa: CASSPSTASGGADTQYF

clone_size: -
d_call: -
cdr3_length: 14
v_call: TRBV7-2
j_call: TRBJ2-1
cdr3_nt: TGTGCCAGCACCCCCCTAGGGGCGGTTGTTGAGCAGTTCTTC
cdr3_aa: CASTPLGAVVEQFF

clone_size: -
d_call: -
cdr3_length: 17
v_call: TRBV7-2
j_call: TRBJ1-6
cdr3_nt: TGTGCCAGCAGCAACGCCGGCAGGGTCTCCTATAATTCACCCCTCCACTTT
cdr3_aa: CASSNAGRVSYNSPLHF

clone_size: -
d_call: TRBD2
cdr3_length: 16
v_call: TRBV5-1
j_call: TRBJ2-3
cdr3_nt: TGCGCCAGCAGCTTCACCAATAGCGGGGGCACAGATACGCAGTATTTT
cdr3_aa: CASSFTNSGGTDTQYF

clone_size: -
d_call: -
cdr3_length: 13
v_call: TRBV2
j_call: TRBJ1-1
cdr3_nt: TGTGCCAGCTGGGCGGGGGTTGGCACTGAAGCTTTCTTT
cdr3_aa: CASWAGVGTEAFF

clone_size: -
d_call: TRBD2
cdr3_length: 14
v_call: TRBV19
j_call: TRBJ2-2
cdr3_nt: TGTGCCAGTAGCATCGGGGGGGGTCCCGGGGAGCTGTTTTTT
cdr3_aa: CASSIGGGPGELFF

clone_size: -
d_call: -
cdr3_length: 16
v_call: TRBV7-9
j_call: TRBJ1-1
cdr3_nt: TGTGCCAGCAGCTCCCACCCAGGAACAGGGAACACTGAAGCTTTCTTT
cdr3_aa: CASSSHPGTGNTEAFF

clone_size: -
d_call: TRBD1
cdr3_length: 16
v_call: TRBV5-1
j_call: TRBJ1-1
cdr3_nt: TGCGCCAGCAGCTTGGAGAGGGCAGGGGGGAACACTGAAGCTTTCTTT
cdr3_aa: CASSLERAGGNTEAFF

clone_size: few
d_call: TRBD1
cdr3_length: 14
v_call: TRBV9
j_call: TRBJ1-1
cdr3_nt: TGTGCCAGCAGCGTCGGGACAGGGAACACTGAAGCTTTCTTT
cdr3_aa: CASSVGTGNTEAFF

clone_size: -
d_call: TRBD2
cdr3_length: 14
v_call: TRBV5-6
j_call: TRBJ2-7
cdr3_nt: TGTGCCAGCAGCTTGTCTAGCGGTGCCTACGAGCAGTACTTC
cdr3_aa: CASSLSSGAYEQYF

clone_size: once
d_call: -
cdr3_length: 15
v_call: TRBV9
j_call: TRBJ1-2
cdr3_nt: TGTGCCAGCAGCCCTCAAGGCGACAGCATCTATGGCTACACCTTC
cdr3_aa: CASSPQGDSIYGYTF

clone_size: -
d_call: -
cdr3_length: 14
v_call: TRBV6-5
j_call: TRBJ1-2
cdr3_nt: TGTGCCAGCAGTTACGATCCAGGGTACCTTGGCTACACCTTC
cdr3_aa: CASSYDPGYLGYTF

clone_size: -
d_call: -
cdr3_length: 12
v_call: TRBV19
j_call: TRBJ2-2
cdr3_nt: TGTGCCAGTAGTGTCCTTCCCTGGGAGCTGTTTTTT
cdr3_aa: CASSVLPWELFF

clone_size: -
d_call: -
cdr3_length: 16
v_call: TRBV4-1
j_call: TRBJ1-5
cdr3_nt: TGCGCCAGCAGCCAAGAGGCGGGCCGGGGCAATCAGCCCCAGCATTTT
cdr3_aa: CASSQEAGRGNQPQHF

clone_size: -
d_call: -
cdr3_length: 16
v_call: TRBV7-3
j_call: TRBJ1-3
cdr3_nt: TGTGCCAGCAGCATCCACGCGGGCCCTCCTGGAAACACCATATATTTT
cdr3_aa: CASSIHAGPPGNTIYF

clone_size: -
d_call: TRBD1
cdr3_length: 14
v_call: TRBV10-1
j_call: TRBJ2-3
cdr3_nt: TGCGCCAGCAGTAGGGACAGGGGGCAAGATACGCAGTATTTT
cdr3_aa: CASSRDRGQDTQYF

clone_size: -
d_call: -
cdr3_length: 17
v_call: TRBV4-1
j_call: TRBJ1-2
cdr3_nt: TGCGCCAGCAGCCAAGATATGAATGGCAGGGGTGACTATGGCTACACCTTC
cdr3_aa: CASSQDMNGRGDYGYTF

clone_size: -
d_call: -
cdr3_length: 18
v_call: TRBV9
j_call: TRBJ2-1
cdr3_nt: TGTGCCAGCAGCGTAGTGTCAGGGCAGGGGGGCTCCTACAATGAGCAGTTCTTC
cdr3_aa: CASSVVSGQGGSYNEQFF

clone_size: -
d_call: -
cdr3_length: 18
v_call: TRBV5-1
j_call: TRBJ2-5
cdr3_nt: TGCGCCAGCAGCTTGGTTGCGGGGGCGAATAGCTATCGGGAGACCCAGTACTTC
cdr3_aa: CASSLVAGANSYRETQYF

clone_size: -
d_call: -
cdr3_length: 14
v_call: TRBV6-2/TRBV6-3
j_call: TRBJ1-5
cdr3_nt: TGTGCCAGCAGTTACTTAGGGGGGGCGCAGCCCCAGCATTTT
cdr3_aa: CASSYLGGAQPQHF

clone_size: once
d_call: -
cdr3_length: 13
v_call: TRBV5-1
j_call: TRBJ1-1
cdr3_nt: TGCGCCAGCAGCTCCACAGTGAACACTGAAGCTTTCTTT
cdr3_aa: CASSSTVNTEAFF

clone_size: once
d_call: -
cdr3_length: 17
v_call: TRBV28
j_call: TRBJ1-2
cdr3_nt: TGTGCCAGCAGTCCACCGACAGTTTACGCCACTAACTATGGCTACACCTTC
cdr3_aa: CASSPPTVYATNYGYTF

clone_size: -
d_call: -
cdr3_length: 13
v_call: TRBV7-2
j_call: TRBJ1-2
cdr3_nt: TGTGCCAGCAGCTTAGCGCAGGGGACCCCGGATCACTTC
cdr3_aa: CASSLAQGTPDHF

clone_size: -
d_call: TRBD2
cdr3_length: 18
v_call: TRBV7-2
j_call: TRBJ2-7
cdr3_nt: TGTGCCAGCAGCCTTCGTGGCACTAGCGGGGGGGCAATCTACGAGCAGTACTTC
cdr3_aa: CASSLRGTSGGAIYEQYF

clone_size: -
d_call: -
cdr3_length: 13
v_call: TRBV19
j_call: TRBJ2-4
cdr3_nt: TGTGCCAGTAGTAACAGGGCGGAAAACATTCAGTACTTC
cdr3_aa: CASSNRAENIQYF